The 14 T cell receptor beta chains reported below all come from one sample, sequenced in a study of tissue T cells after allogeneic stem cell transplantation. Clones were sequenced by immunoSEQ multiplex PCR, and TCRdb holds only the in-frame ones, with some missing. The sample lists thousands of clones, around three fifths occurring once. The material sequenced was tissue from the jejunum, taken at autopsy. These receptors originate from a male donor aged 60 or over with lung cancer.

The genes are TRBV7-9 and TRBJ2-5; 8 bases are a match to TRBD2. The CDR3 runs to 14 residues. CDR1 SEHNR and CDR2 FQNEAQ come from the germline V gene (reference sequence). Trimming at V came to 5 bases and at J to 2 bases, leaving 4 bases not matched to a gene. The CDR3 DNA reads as TGTGCCAGCAGCCTTGCGGGGGGTCAAGAGACCCAGTACTTC. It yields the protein CASSLAGGQETQYF.

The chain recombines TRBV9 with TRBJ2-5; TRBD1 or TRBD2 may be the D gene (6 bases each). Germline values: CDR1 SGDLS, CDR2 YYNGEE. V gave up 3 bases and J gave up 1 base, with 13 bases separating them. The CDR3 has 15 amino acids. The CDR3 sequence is CASSGPGASQETQYF. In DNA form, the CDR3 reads TGTGCCAGCAGCGGCCCGGGGGCTTCCCAAGAGACCCAGTACTTC.

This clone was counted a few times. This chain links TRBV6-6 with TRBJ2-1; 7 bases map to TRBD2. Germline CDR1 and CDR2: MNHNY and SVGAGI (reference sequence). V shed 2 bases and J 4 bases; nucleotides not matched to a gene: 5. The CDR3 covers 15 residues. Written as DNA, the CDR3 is TGTGCCAGCAGTTACGGCGGGGGTTTTTACAATGAGCAGTTCTTC. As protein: CASSYGGGFYNEQFF.

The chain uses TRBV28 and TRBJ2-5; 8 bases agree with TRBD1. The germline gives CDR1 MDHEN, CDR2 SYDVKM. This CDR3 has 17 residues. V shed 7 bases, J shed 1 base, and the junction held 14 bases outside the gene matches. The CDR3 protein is CASTTGGLDFSQETQYF. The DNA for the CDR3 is TGTGCCAGCACAACAGGGGGTTTGGATTTCAGCCAAGAGACCCAGTACTTC.

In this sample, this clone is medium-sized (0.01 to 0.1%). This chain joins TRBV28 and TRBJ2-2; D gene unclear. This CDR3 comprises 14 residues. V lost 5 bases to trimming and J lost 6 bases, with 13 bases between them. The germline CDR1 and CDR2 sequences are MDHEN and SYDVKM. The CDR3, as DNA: TGTGCCAGCAGTCCGTCCTCGGCCGCCGGGGAGCTGTTTTTT. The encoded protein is CASSPSSAAGELFF. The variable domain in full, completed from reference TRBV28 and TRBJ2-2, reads DVKVTQSSRYLVKRTGEKVFLECVQDMDHENMFWYRQDPGLGLRLIYFSYDVKMKEKGDIPEGYSVSREKKERFSLILESASTNQTSMYLCASSPSSAAGELFFGEGSRLTVL.

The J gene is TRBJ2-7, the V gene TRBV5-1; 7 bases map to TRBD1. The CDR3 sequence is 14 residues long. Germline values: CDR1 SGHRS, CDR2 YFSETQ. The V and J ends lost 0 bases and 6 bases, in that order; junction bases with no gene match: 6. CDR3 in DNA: TGCGCCAGCAGCTTGGTCGGGACAGATCTCGAGCAGTACTTC. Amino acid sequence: CASSLVGTDLEQYF.

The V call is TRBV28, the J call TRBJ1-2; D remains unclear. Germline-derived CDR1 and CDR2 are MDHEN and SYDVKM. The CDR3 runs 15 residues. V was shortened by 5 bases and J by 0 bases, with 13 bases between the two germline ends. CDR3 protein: CASSPSWSANYGYTF. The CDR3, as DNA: TGTGCCAGCAGTCCCTCCTGGTCCGCTAACTATGGCTACACCTTC.

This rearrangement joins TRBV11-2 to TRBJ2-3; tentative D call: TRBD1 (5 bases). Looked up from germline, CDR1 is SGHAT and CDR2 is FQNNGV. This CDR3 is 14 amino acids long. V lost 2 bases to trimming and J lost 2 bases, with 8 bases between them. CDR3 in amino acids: CASSLSTVTDTQYF. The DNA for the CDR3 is TGTGCCAGCAGCTTATCGACAGTCACAGATACGCAGTATTTT.

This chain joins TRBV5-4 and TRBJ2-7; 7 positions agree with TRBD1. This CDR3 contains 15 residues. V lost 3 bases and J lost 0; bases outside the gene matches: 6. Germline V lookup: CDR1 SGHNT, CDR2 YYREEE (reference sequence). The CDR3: CASSSRDRASYEQYF. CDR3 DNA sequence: TGTGCCAGCAGCTCCCGGGACAGAGCCTCCTACGAGCAGTACTTC.

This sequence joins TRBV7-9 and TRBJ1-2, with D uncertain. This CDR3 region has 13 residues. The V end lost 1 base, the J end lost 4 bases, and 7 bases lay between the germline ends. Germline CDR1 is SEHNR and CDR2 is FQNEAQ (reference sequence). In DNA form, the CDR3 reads TGTGCCAGCAGCTTAGAGTTGGGCTATGGCTACACCTTC. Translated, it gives CASSLELGYGYTF.

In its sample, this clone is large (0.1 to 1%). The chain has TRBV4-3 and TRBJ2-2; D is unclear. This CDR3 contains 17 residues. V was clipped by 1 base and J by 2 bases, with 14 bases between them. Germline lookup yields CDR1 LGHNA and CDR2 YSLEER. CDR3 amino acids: CASSQVIGTLNTGELFF. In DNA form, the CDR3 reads TGCGCCAGCAGCCAAGTTATTGGCACCCTCAACACCGGGGAGCTGTTTTTT.

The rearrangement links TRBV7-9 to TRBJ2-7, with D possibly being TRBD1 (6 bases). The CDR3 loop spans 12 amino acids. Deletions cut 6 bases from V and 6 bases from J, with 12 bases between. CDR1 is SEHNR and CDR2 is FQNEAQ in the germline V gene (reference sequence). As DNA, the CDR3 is TGTGCCAGCAGTAAACAGGGACCCGAGCAGTACTTC. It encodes CASSKQGPEQYF.

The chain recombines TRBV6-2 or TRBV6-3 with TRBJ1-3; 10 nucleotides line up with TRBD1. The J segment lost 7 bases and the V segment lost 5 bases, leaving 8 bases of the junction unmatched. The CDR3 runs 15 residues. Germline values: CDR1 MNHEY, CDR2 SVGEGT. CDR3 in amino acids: CASSRTGTGANTIYF. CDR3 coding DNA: TGTGCCAGCAGTCGGACCGGGACAGGGGCGAACACCATATATTTT.

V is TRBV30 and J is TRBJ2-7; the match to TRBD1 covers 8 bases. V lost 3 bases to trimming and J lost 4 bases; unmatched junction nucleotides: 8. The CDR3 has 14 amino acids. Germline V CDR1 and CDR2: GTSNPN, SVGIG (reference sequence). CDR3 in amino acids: CAWRRQGSWYEQYF. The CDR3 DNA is TGTGCCTGGAGGAGACAGGGGAGCTGGTACGAGCAGTACTTC. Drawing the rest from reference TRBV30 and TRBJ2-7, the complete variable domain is SQTIHQWPATLVQPVGSPLSLECTVEGTSNPNLYWYRQAAGRGLQLLFYSVGIGQISSEVPQNLSASRPQDRQFILSSKKLLLSDSGFYLCAWRRQGSWYEQYFGPGTRLTVT.